Following are 16 T cell receptor beta chains from one sample sequenced in a study of T cell changes during pregnancy in multiple sclerosis. Clones were read by immunoSEQ multiplex PCR, and TCRdb kept only the in-frame ones, dropping some. The table records over 45,000 clones, around nine tenths of them present only once. The specimen comprised CD4+ T cells from peripheral blood mononuclear cells, sampled in the third trimester of pregnancy. Receptors were obtained from a female donor with multiple sclerosis, enrolled in a pregnancy study.

The genes are TRBV10-1 and TRBJ2-1; D ambiguous. With 2 bases removed from V and 9 bases from J, the gap between germline ends came to 8 bases. The CDR3 extends over 12 amino acids. Germline loops: CDR1 WNHNN, CDR2 SYGVQD (reference sequence). CDR3 sequence reads: CASSERPGEQFF. The CDR3 nucleotides are TGCGCCAGCAGTGAGAGGCCGGGTGAGCAGTTCTTC.

The rearrangement joins TRBV5-6 to TRBJ2-7, with TRBD1 matching 10 bases. The CDR3 totals 16 residues. Germline trimming cut 4 bases from V and 5 bases from J; bases unmatched to any gene: 12. The germline V gene has CDR1 SGHDT and CDR2 YYEEEE. The CDR3 bases are TGTGCCAGCAGCCTTCCTTCCGGGACAGGGGTAGACGAGCAGTACTTC. Its translation: CASSLPSGTGVDEQYF.

The chain joins TRBV6-1 to TRBJ2-7; 8 bases line up with TRBD1. Germline V lookup: CDR1 MNHNS, CDR2 SASEGT. The ends lost 2 bases at V and 3 bases at J; junction bases unmatched: 6. This CDR3 comprises 15 residues. The CDR3 nucleotides are TGTGCCAGCAGTGAACAGGGACAGGAGGTCTACGAGCAGTACTTC. It codes for CASSEQGQEVYEQYF.

The V and J genes are TRBV19 and TRBJ2-3; a weak D match, TRBD2 (5 bases). V dropped 5 bases and J dropped 4 bases, with 13 bases sitting between them. This CDR3 has 14 amino acids. Germline CDR1 is LNHDA and CDR2 is SQIVND (reference sequence). CDR3: CASSQWEWADTQYF. CDR3 sequence (DNA): TGTGCCAGTAGTCAATGGGAGTGGGCAGATACGCAGTATTTT. The full variable domain, in which reference TRBV19 and TRBJ2-3 provide the parts outside the CDR3, is DGGITQSPKYLFRKEGQNVTLSCEQNLNHDAMYWYRQDPGQGLRLIYYSQIVNDFQKGDIAEGYSVSREKKESFPLTVTSAQKNPTAFYLCASSQWEWADTQYFGPGTRLTVL.

The chain joins TRBV5-6 to TRBJ2-1, with 9 bases aligning to TRBD1. CDR1 and CDR2 from the germline V gene are SGHDT and YYEEEE. V trimming: 1 base; J trimming: 3 bases; junction bases outside the gene matches: 5. CDR3 length equals 16 residues. The CDR3 spells CASSLRDRAIYNEQFF. The CDR3 nucleotides are TGTGCCAGCAGCTTGAGGGACAGGGCAATCTACAATGAGCAGTTCTTC.

The CDR3 loop reads CASSLAGAQGTQYF. The CDR3 nucleotides are TGTGCCAGCAGCTTAGCGGGGGCTCAGGGGACCCAGTACTTC. The V call is TRBV7-8, the J call TRBJ2-5, with D perhaps TRBD1 (6 bases). CDR3 length: 14 residues. The germline V gene has CDR1 SGHVS and CDR2 FQNEAQ. Trimming took off 0 bases at V and 7 bases at J, with 12 bases between the two ends.

The CDR3 region is CASSLDPGPPGGNEQFF. In DNA form, the CDR3 reads TGCGCCAGCAGCTTGGACCCGGGACCCCCGGGAGGCAATGAGCAGTTCTTC. The rearrangement links TRBV5-1 to TRBJ2-1, with 7 bases matching TRBD2. The trim removed 0 bases at V and 6 bases at J, leaving 12 bases unmatched. The CDR3 sequence is 17 residues long. The V gene's germline CDR1 is SGHRS and CDR2 YFSETQ.

The chain links TRBV7-3 to TRBJ2-1; 11 bases align to TRBD2. The trim removed 3 bases at V and 7 bases at J, leaving 8 bases unmatched. Germline-derived CDR1 and CDR2 are SGHTA and FQGTGA. This CDR3 spans 16 amino acids. The CDR3 sequence: CASSFPPSGGWNEQFF. For the CDR3, the DNA is TGTGCCAGCAGCTTCCCCCCTAGCGGGGGGTGGAATGAGCAGTTCTTC.

The genes are TRBV7-2 and TRBJ1-2; 7 nucleotides match TRBD1. CDR1 and CDR2 (germline): SGHTA, FQGNSA. With V trimmed by 5 bases and J by 4 bases, 4 bases remained unmatched. This CDR3 region has 13 residues. The CDR3 loop reads CASSPDRAYGYTF. The DNA of the CDR3 is TGTGCCAGCAGCCCCGACAGGGCCTATGGCTACACCTTC. Looking up the rest from reference TRBV7-2 and TRBJ1-2 gives the full variable domain: GAGVSQSPSNKVTEKGKDVELRCDPISGHTALYWYRQSLGQGLEFLIYFQGNSAPDKSGLPSDRFSAERTGGSVSTLTIQRTQQEDSAVYLCASSPDRAYGYTFGSGTRLTVV.

The J gene is TRBJ2-2, the V gene TRBV30; TRBD1 aligns across 7 bases. The ends lost 1 base at V and 7 bases at J; junction bases unmatched: 3. From germline, CDR1 is GTSNPN and CDR2 SVGIG (reference sequence). The CDR3 covers 13 residues. CDR3 in amino acids: CAWSAQGSGELFF. CDR3 in DNA: TGTGCCTGGAGTGCACAGGGGAGCGGGGAGCTGTTTTTT.

The V and J genes are TRBV19 and TRBJ2-3, with D possibly being TRBD2 (5 bases). There are 15 residues in the CDR3. The V gene lost 11 bases and the J gene lost 2 bases, with 20 bases spanning the gap. CDR1 and CDR2 (germline): LNHDA, SQIVND (reference sequence). CDR3 protein: CAFWRLDNYTDTQYF. The CDR3 nucleotides are TGTGCCTTCTGGAGGCTAGATAACTACACAGATACGCAGTATTTT.

The rearrangement joins TRBV9 to TRBJ2-5, with a weak D call TRBD2 (7 bases). The CDR3 length is 15 residues. V was trimmed by 2 bases and J by 1 base, leaving 12 bases between them. Germline V CDR1 and CDR2: SGDLS, YYNGEE. The CDR3 sequence: CASSVRGAFQETQYF. CDR3 coding DNA: TGTGCCAGCAGCGTCCGGGGGGCGTTCCAAGAGACCCAGTACTTC.

This clone was recorded only once. The genes are TRBV21-1 and TRBJ2-7; whether TRBD1, the table's D call, matches the DNA was not checked. TRBV21-1 is a pseudogene. This CDR3 has 15 residues. The CDR3 coding sequence is TGTGCCAGCAGCTTAGCCCCGCTAAGGGGCTACGAGCAGTACTTC. It translates to CASSLAPLRGYEQYF.

The CDR3 DNA reads TGTGCCAGCAGCTTATTAGCGGGGGGGAGCACAGATACGCAGTATTTT. Translation: CASSLLAGGSTDTQYF. This chain links TRBV7-3 with TRBJ2-3, with 11 bases that match TRBD2. Germline assignment: CDR1 SGHTA and CDR2 FQGTGA. This CDR3 spans 16 amino acids. Losses at the gene ends were 2 bases for V and 0 bases for J; bases not matched to a gene: 1.

The J gene is TRBJ2-3, the V gene TRBV5-1; no reliable D call. Germline values: CDR1 SGHRS, CDR2 YFSETQ. Trimming removed 1 base from V and 3 bases from J, with 9 bases in between. The CDR3 spans 14 residues. For the CDR3, the DNA is TGCGCCAGCAGCTTGAATGCCGGGACAGATACGCAGTATTTT. Amino acid sequence: CASSLNAGTDTQYF.

This sequence joins TRBV9 and TRBJ2-3, with 10 positions matching TRBD2. The CDR3 is 16 amino acids. V shed 0 bases, J shed 8 bases, and the junction held 9 bases outside the gene matches. Germline-derived CDR1 and CDR2 are SGDLS and YYNGEE. The CDR3 nucleotides are TGTGCCAGCAGCGTAGATGGTAGCGGGGGGTCAATTACGCAGTATTTT. This translates into CASSVDGSGGSITQYF.